The rows below give T cell receptor beta chains drawn from one sample of a study of regulatory T cells in long-lasting Graves disease. TCRdb processed the multiplex PCR reads anew with MiXCR; each CDR3 protein has one entry. The repertoire consists of about 470,000 distinct CDR3 sequences, with about 17% occurring once and the leading ten covering 9% to 15%. These sequences were also reported in another study, on T cells in Graves' hyperthyroidism and ophthalmopathy.

Sequenced material: peripheral blood mononuclear cells (PBMCs), taken at new diagnosis, from a patient treated with antithyroid drugs. These receptors were collected from a man aged 40-49 years with Graves disease. Both conserved end residues are part of each CDR3. D genes are given only for firm matches. Rows may omit the clone size; those that give it use once, few, many or a size class.

>TRBJ2-1|TRBV9|NA|NA
TGTGCCAGCAGCGTAGTTTTTGGGAATGAGCAGTTCTTC
CASSVVFGNEQFF
>TRBJ1-3|TRBV28|TRBD1|many
TGTGCCAGCAGGACTCAGGGGGCCTCTGGAAACACCATATATTTT
CASRTQGASGNTIYF
>TRBJ2-5|TRBV10-2|NA|NA
TGCGCCAGCTCCCCGGGGGTCAGGACCCAGTACTTC
CASSPGVRTQYF
>TRBJ2-3|TRBV6-2/TRBV6-3|TRBD2|NA
TGTGCCAGCAGTTCACCGGGACTATCAGATACGCAGTATTTT
CASSSPGLSDTQYF
>TRBJ2-7|TRBV9|NA|NA
TGTGCCAGCAGCCCGGACGTCAACCCGGACGGCGAGCAGTACTTC
CASSPDVNPDGEQYF
>TRBJ2-7|TRBV9|NA|few
TGTGCCAGCAGCGTAGAACCGAGGGGAAGGAACGAGCAGTACTTC
CASSVEPRGRNEQYF
>TRBJ2-4|TRBV29-1|TRBD2|few
TGCAGCGCACTCGATAGCGGGATAGCCAAAAACATTCAGTACTTC
CSALDSGIAKNIQYF
>TRBJ2-1|TRBV15|NA|few
TGTGCCACCAGCGATGGTCGAGTAGGTCCAAGGAAGAATGAGCAGTTCTTC
CATSDGRVGPRKNEQFF
>TRBJ2-3|TRBV6-1|NA|many
TGTGCCAGCACCAAAACAGGGAACACAGATACGCAGTATTTT
CASTKTGNTDTQYF
>TRBJ1-3|TRBV30|NA|few
TGTGCCTGGAGCCCCACCCTCGGCAGGGGTAGAAACACCATATATTTT
CAWSPTLGRGRNTIYF
>TRBJ1-5|TRBV28|TRBD1|NA
TGTGCCAGCAGGCCTCGACAGGGGTGGGTACAGCCCCAGCATTTT
CASRPRQGWVQPQHF
>TRBJ2-1|TRBV9|TRBD2|NA
TGTGCCAGCAGCGTAGGGGGGGGACGGGACGAGCAGTTCTTC
CASSVGGGRDEQFF
>TRBJ2-1|TRBV27|TRBD2|few
TGTGCCAGCAGTCTGGGCTCCGGGACTAGTCTGCAGCTTGAGCAGTTCTTC
CASSLGSGTSLQLEQFF
>TRBJ1-5|TRBV28|TRBD1|many
TGTGCCAGCAGTTGGGACAGCCCCAATCAGCCCCAGCATTTT
CASSWDSPNQPQHF
>TRBJ2-5|TRBV19|TRBD1|NA
TGTGCCAGTGGGACCGGACAGGGGATTTCGGAGACCCAGTACTTC
CASGTGQGISETQYF
>TRBJ1-6|TRBV12-3/TRBV12-4|NA|few
TGTGCCAGCAGATCGACAGCTAATTCACCCCTCCACTTT
CASRSTANSPLHF
>TRBJ1-2|TRBV5-6|NA|NA
TGTGCCAGCAGCACCGGAATAGGGCGGACTAACTATGGCTACACCTTC
CASSTGIGRTNYGYTF
>TRBJ1-2|TRBV7-2|NA|few
TGTGCCAGCAGCTTTTCCACTACGGATGGCTACACCTTC
CASSFSTTDGYTF
>TRBJ1-4|TRBV20-1|TRBD1|many
TGCAGTGCACCTACAGGGGGCGCCGGAAAACTGTTTTTT
CSAPTGGAGKLFF
>TRBJ2-1|TRBV3-1|NA|many
TGTGCCAGCAGCCAAAGCGAGAGCTACAATGAGCAGTTCTTC
CASSQSESYNEQFF
>TRBJ1-2|TRBV24-1|NA|many
TGTGCCACCAGTGATCCAAGAGGGGGGCGCGGGGACTATGGCTACACCTTC
CATSDPRGGRGDYGYTF
>TRBJ1-5|TRBV3-1|NA|many
TGTGCCAGCAGCCAAAATCCGGGTTCTGATCAGCCCCAGCATTTT
CASSQNPGSDQPQHF
>TRBJ1-4|TRBV25-1|NA|few
TGTGCCAGCAGTGATCGGCAGGGTGGGGAAAAACTGTTTTTT
CASSDRQGGEKLFF
>TRBJ2-7|TRBV27|NA|few
TGTGCTGTGCTTGCCTCACGCGGGATCTCCTACGAGCAGTACTTC
CAVLASRGISYEQYF
>TRBJ2-7|TRBV28|NA|many
TGTGCCAGCCGGAAAGAAGGGATGGGTTACGAGCAGTACTTC
CASRKEGMGYEQYF